Sequencing of this T cell receptor (beta chain) was carried out in a study of pediatric ulcerative colitis. Notes on the study in general: Clonal expansions reduced rectal repertoire diversity in acute severe colitis. Rectal pinch biopsies may include blood-derived T cells. No controls had the two rectal clonotypes shared by ulcerative colitis patients.

The method was immunoSEQ multiplex PCR; TCRdb's version includes in-frame clones alone and lacks a portion of them. The sample carries under 20,000 clones, under 75% recorded once. During colonoscopy, one to two rectal pinch biopsies were collected. Ulcerative colitis patients received no immunosuppressive medication before the diagnostic colonoscopy. This clone has just one count. Its specificity is unknown. V was pared by 4 bases and J by 4 bases, with 7 bases of the junction left unmatched. The CDR3 loop spans 16 amino acids. Germline V CDR1 and CDR2: SGHRS, YFSETQ. The sequencing sample was made of gut tissue. The rearrangement links TRBV5-1 to TRBJ2-1, with 11 bases that match TRBD2. The origin of this receptor is a boy aged 5-17 years with moderate ulcerative colitis. The CDR3 DNA is TGCGCCAGCAGCGGAGCCGGGACTAGCGGTTACAATGAGCAGTTCTTC. Its translation is CASSGAGTSGYNEQFF.